The entry that follows covers one TCR beta chain sequence. This clonotype was found many times. Its antigen specificity is not known. It has no much larger one-base neighbor in the sample; base qualities were not kept. To prepare the library, 5' RACE was applied. Sequenced using a NextSeq 500. To correct for sequencing error and PCR bias, the TCR library protocol tagged individual cDNA molecules with unique molecular identifiers. Both TCR alpha and beta chains were sequenced, and tight co-correlation was observed between alpha and beta sequence abundances in each sample. For the original study's pipeline: Decombinator V4 was used to annotate the V gene, J gene and CDR3 of the TCR sequences. Expanded TCRs were defined as changing significantly between any two time points under a Poisson model with p below 0.0001. TCR abundances were normalised to the total number of TCRs sequenced per sample and were expressed as counts per million. TRAV1-2 paired with TRAJ12, TRAJ20 or TRAJ33 defined MAIT TCRs, while TRAV10 paired with TRAJ18 defined iNKT TCRs. VDJdb, accessed 1 November 2021, was searched for CMV, EBV and SARS-CoV-2 annotated TCRs, excluding TCRs annotated for multiple antigens. TCRdb passed the public sequencing reads through fastp at Q25 and MiXCR, retaining productive beta sequences. Rows merge per CDR3 protein into single entries with the most common DNA and genes. Here the V and J calls rest on TCRdb's processing, not on the authors' analysis. This sample is represented by about 100,000 distinct CDR3 sequences; around 13% of them were singletons. The biggest ten clones account for approximately 2% of the sample.

The sample is drawn from a study of early T cells in non-severe SARS-CoV-2 infection (dated by TCRdb to the early 2020s). Context from the whole study: Because TCR sequencing relied on bulk RNA taken from unsorted whole blood, pairing of alpha and beta chains was not possible. The paper as a whole reports these results and caveats: VDJdb matching was skewed toward anti-spike CD8 responses, so virus-specific expansions were likely underestimated and private and CD4 specificities were missed.

The study was a case-control design nested within a healthcare worker cohort in London, UK, with weekly nasopharyngeal swab PCR tests and blood sampling. Between 23 and 31 March 2020, the week of the UK lockdown, healthcare workers were enrolled and then followed up weekly for as long as 16 weeks. V was cut back by 1 base and J by 9 bases, leaving a gap of 13 bases between them. From the cysteine up to the phenylalanine, the CDR3 has a length of 14 residues. The retained sequence is limited to the CDR3, 42 bases, with the frame set at the first base. CDR1 MDHEN and CDR2 SYDVKM were looked up in the germline V gene.

Source material: whole blood. Recombination connected TRBV28 to TRBJ1-5, and TRBD1 may be the D gene, going by 5 matching bases. The TCR sequence derives from an adult who was a healthcare worker with PCR-confirmed SARS-CoV-2 infection or an uninfected control (not recorded which). The CDR3 amino acid sequence is: CASSLSGMWGPQHF. The DNA is TGTGCCAGCAGTTTATCAGGGATGTGGGGGCCCCAGCATTTT.